The 23 T cell receptor beta chains in this list originate from one sample, sequenced in a study of breast tumors, draining lymph nodes, adjacent tissues. TCRdb re-called the multiplex PCR reads through MiXCR, storing one row per CDR3 protein. The sample lists about 270,000 distinct CDR3 sequences, around 30% occurring once. Breast cancer patients provided tissue from their axillary draining lymph nodes. Sequencing was performed on axillary lymph node tissue. These receptors were collected from a female donor with breast cancer. Some clones in this sample may be carry-over from other donors' samples.

The rearrangement uses TRBV2 and TRBJ2-5; TRBD2 agrees at 11 bases. The CDR3 contains 15 residues. After removal of 4 bases from V and 5 bases from J, the junction contained 6 bases not matched to a gene. The germline gives CDR1 SNHLY, CDR2 FYNNEI. In DNA, the CDR3 is TGTGCCAGCAGTGTAGCGGGAGGGCTCCAGGAGACCCAGTACTTC. This encodes CASSVAGGLQETQYF.

This clonotype was observed at least ten times. The chain employs TRBV7-8 and TRBJ2-2; either TRBD1 or TRBD2 may supply D (7 bases each). Looked up from germline, CDR1 is SGHVS and CDR2 is FQNEAQ. The CDR3 length is 16 residues. V was clipped by 1 base and J by 5 bases, with 14 bases between them. CDR3 protein: CASSLEGARETGELFF. The CDR3 DNA reads as TGTGCCAGCAGCTTAGAGGGGGCGCGGGAGACCGGGGAGCTGTTTTTT.

This clonotype appeared a few times. A much larger clonotype is one base distant, so this may be a read error. The chain uses TRBV20-1 and TRBJ2-7, with 7 nucleotides matching TRBD2. Germline assignment: CDR1 DFQATT and CDR2 SNEGSKA (reference sequence). J lost 5 bases, V lost 3 bases, and 10 bases had no gene match. This CDR3 comprises 14 residues. CDR3 residues: CSASRASGYDEQYF. CDR3 DNA: TGCAGTGCTAGTAGGGCTAGCGGATACGACGAGCAGTACTTC.

This clonotype was detected many times. This rearrangement joins TRBV7-2 to TRBJ2-1; D is uncertain. This CDR3 region has 13 residues. Germline assignment: CDR1 SGHTA and CDR2 FQGNSA. Trimming shortened V by 0 bases and J by 10 bases, and 10 bases separated the two germline ends. CDR3 residues: CASSLAGLWEQFF. In DNA, the CDR3 is TGTGCCAGCAGCTTAGCAGGTCTTTGGGAGCAGTTCTTC.

This clonotype was seen ten or more times. The CDR3 DNA follows: TGCAGTGCTCGGGCGGAGAAGTACGAGCAGTACTTC. It translates to CSARAEKYEQYF. The chain uses TRBV20-1 and TRBJ2-7, with D unclear. With 5 bases removed from V and 4 bases from J, the gap between germline ends came to 12 bases. Germline CDR1 and CDR2: DFQATT and SNEGSKA (reference sequence). The CDR3 runs to 12 residues.

This clonotype was counted a few times. The CDR3 spells CASSRPGAGGYTF. In DNA form, the CDR3 reads TGTGCCAGCAGCCGCCCGGGGGCGGGGGGCTACACCTTC. The J gene is TRBJ1-2, the V gene TRBV28, with D possibly TRBD1 on 6 matching bases. CDR1 and CDR2 (germline): MDHEN, SYDVKM. The length of the CDR3 is 13 residues. The ends were cut back, 6 bases at V and 8 bases at J, with 16 bases in the middle.

The sample holds one count of this clonotype. A single base separates this from a much larger clone, so it may be a read error. The gene calls are TRBV19 and TRBJ2-6; TRBD1 matches at 9 bases. The CDR3 extends over 18 amino acids. The junction had 5 bases not matched to a gene; V was cut back by 2 bases and J by 0 bases. Germline loops: CDR1 LNHDA, CDR2 SQIVND (reference sequence). The CDR3 is CASSIWDRAYSGANVLTF. In DNA, the CDR3 is TGTGCCAGTAGTATATGGGACAGGGCCTACTCTGGGGCCAACGTCCTGACTTTC.

In its sample, this clonotype was seen many times. The chain combines TRBV7-2 with TRBJ2-7; tentative D call: TRBD1 (5 bases). CDR1 and CDR2 (germline): SGHTA, FQGNSA. Trimming shortened V by 2 bases and J by 5 bases, and 10 bases separated the two germline ends. There are 13 residues in the CDR3. In nucleotides, the CDR3 is TGTGCCAGCAGCTTACGTTGGGGCGACGAGCAGTACTTC. As protein: CASSLRWGDEQYF.

This clonotype was found many times. CDR3 sequence (DNA): TGTGCCAGTAGTATAACCCCGGGACAGGGACGAGAGCAGTACTTC. The encoded protein is CASSITPGQGREQYF. This rearrangement joins TRBV19 to TRBJ2-7, with 9 bases matching TRBD1. Germline assignment: CDR1 LNHDA and CDR2 SQIVND (reference sequence). CDR3 length equals 15 residues. The ends lost 2 bases at V and 7 bases at J; junction bases unmatched: 9.

As to this clonotype: The conserved final phenylalanine or tryptophan is absent from the CDR3, which likely points to a read error. The genes are TRBV25-1 and TRBJ1-6, with D perhaps matching TRBD1 (5 bases). CDR3 length equals 15 residues. Germline-derived CDR1 and CDR2 are MGHDK and SYGVNS. Trimming stripped 5 bases from V and 0 bases from J, with 8 bases between. CDR3 in DNA: TGTGCCAGCAGTCCCCAGGGCTCCTATAATTCACCCCTCCACTCC. It yields the protein CASSPQGSYNSPLHS.

This chain joins TRBV6-6 and TRBJ2-3; possibly TRBD2 for D (5 bases). Trimming removed 6 bases from V and 7 bases from J, with 8 bases in between. From germline, CDR1 is MNHNY and CDR2 SVGAGI (reference sequence). This CDR3 has 11 amino acids. This CDR3 reads CASRRDYTQYF. CDR3 DNA sequence: TGTGCCAGCAGGAGGGATTATACGCAGTATTTT.

This clonotype has a count of ten or more. This chain joins TRBV10-1 and TRBJ2-1; a weak D match, TRBD1 (6 bases). This CDR3 contains 16 residues. In germline, CDR1 is WNHNN, CDR2 SYGVQD (reference sequence). V was trimmed by 6 bases and J by 0 bases, leaving 15 bases between them. DNA for the CDR3: TGCGCCAGCAGCAAGAACAGGGCGAGCTCCTACAATGAGCAGTTCTTC. Its protein product is CASSKNRASSYNEQFF.

This clonotype was counted between two and nine times. The genes are TRBV5-6 and TRBJ2-2; TRBD2 might be the D (6 bases). CDR1 is SGHDT and CDR2 is YYEEEE in the germline V gene. Between the trimmed V and J ends, which lost 4 bases and 7 bases, there was a span of 23 bases. The CDR3 covers 17 residues. In DNA, the CDR3 is TGTGCCAGCAGCCTGGGGGGTACCGGGAGCGCTGGCGGGGAGCTGTTTTTT. Its translation: CASSLGGTGSAGGELFF. The full variable domain, its missing parts supplied by reference TRBV5-6 and TRBJ2-2, is DAGVTQSPTHLIKTRGQQVTLRCSPKSGHDTVSWYQQALGQGPQFIFQYYEEEERQRGNFPDRFSGHQFPNYSSELNVNALLLGDSALYLCASSLGGTGSAGGELFFGEGSRLTVL.

This clonotype showed up just a few times. The chain is built from TRBV28 and TRBJ1-5; no reliable D call. CDR3 length equals 15 residues. Germline V gives CDR1 MDHEN, CDR2 SYDVKM. V was cut by 3 bases and J by 2 bases, with 11 bases left in between. CDR3 in amino acids: CASSLRVGGNQPQHF. The CDR3 bases are TGTGCCAGCAGTTTGCGGGTAGGCGGCAATCAGCCCCAGCATTTT.

This chain uses TRBV18 with TRBJ2-5, with 7 positions matching TRBD1. The germline CDR1 and CDR2 sequences are KGHSH and LQKENI. Germline trimming cut 5 bases from V and 2 bases from J; bases unmatched to any gene: 8. The CDR3 consists of 15 residues. Written as DNA, the CDR3 is TGTGCCAGCTCATTCACCGGGACAGAGCAAGAGACCCAGTACTTC. This codes for CASSFTGTEQETQYF.

This clonotype was observed a handful of times. This may stem from a read error, because a much larger clone lies one nucleotide away. The rearrangement links TRBV19 to TRBJ2-2; 12 positions agree with TRBD2. CDR1 and CDR2 from the germline V gene are LNHDA and SQIVND (reference sequence). The CDR3 covers 14 residues. The CDR3 loop is CASGLAGNTGEPFF. The CDR3 DNA reads as TGTGCCAGCGGACTAGCGGGGAACACCGGGGAGCCGTTTTTT.

At least ten counts were recorded for this clonotype. The chain recombines TRBV7-9 with TRBJ1-6; the D is unclear. The CDR3 sequence is 15 residues long. Germline V gene lookup returns CDR1 SEHNR and CDR2 FQNEAQ (reference sequence). Between the trimmed V and J ends, which lost 5 bases and 5 bases, there was a span of 13 bases. The CDR3: CASSTRSPDNSPLHF. For the CDR3, the DNA is TGTGCCAGCAGCACGAGGTCTCCGGATAATTCACCCCTCCACTTT.

This clonotype appeared once. The V call is TRBV4-1, the J call TRBJ2-4; D not resolved. The germline V gene encodes CDR1 MGHRA and CDR2 YSYEKL. This CDR3 comprises 14 residues. The V end lost 1 base, the J end lost 0 bases, and 4 bases lay between the germline ends. CDR3 nucleotide sequence: TGCGCCAGCAGCCAAGGAGTAGCCAAAAACATTCAGTACTTC. It codes for CASSQGVAKNIQYF.

In regard to this clonotype: A much larger clone lies a single base off, so this may be a read error. This sequence joins TRBV5-4 and TRBJ2-7, with D perhaps TRBD1 (6 bases). The V end lost 5 bases, the J end lost 6 bases, and 15 bases lay between the germline ends. Germline values: CDR1 SGHNT, CDR2 YYREEE (reference sequence). The CDR3 spans 13 residues. CDR3 amino acids: CASSSTGFGEQYF. As DNA, the CDR3 is TGTGCCAGCAGTTCTACAGGGTTCGGCGAGCAGTACTTC.

As to this clonotype: A much larger clone lies a single base off, so this may be a read error. The CDR3 nucleotides are TGTGCCAGCAGTTCGTGGACAGGAAATTCACCCCACCACTTT. Translation: CASSSWTGNSPHHF. V is TRBV27 and J is TRBJ1-6; 7 nucleotides agree with TRBD1. Germline CDR1 reads MNHEY; CDR2 reads SMNVEV (reference sequence). The CDR3 consists of 14 residues.

This clonotype was picked up many times. The chain couples TRBV24-1 to TRBJ2-3, with D tentatively TRBD1 or TRBD2 (5 bases each). The CDR3 has 15 residues. V lost 4 bases and J lost 2, with 12 bases in between. Germline CDR1 reads KGHDR; CDR2 reads SFDVKD. The CDR3 loop is CATSDPGRTTDTQYF. Here the CDR3 DNA reads TGTGCCACCAGTGACCCGGGACGGACCACAGATACGCAGTATTTT.

The rearrangement joins TRBV6-6 to TRBJ2-1; unclear D gene. The ends were cut back, 2 bases at V and 6 bases at J, with 20 bases in the middle. There are 17 residues in the CDR3. Germline V gives CDR1 MNHNY, CDR2 SVGAGI (reference sequence). As DNA, the CDR3 is TGTGCCAGCAGTTACGGCTTCGGCAGTTTAATCCGCAATGAGCAGTTCTTC. This gives the protein CASSYGFGSLIRNEQFF.

This clonotype occurred many times. The chain recombines TRBV12-3 or TRBV12-4 with TRBJ2-7; 8 bases are shared with TRBD1. This CDR3 region has 14 residues. Trimming at V came to 6 bases and at J to 2 bases, leaving 6 bases not matched to a gene. The CDR3 DNA reads TGTGCCAGCAGCCTGGGGACAGGAGCCTACGAGCAGTACTTC. The encoded protein is CASSLGTGAYEQYF.